This T cell receptor (beta chain) was captured by sequencing in a study of blood T cells in healthy people across ages. Study-level points and caveats: Per-million-T-cell TCR beta diversity fell roughly linearly with age.

The table lists this clonotype with a few counts. Antigen specificity is unknown. The second PCR ran about 6 to 11 cycles with a sample-barcoded 5' primer and J-beta primers. TCRdb independently ran MiXCR on the 5' RACE reads; one entry per CDR3 protein. Among fewer than 750,000 distinct CDR3 sequences listed, 40% to 50% were seen once. Trimming at V came to 4 bases and at J to 4 bases, leaving 3 bases not matched to a gene. The CDR3 covers 14 residues. CDR1 and CDR2 (germline): SGHVS, FNYEAQ. This TCR was recovered from an elderly man in good health. V is TRBV7-6 and J is TRBJ2-1, with TRBD1 matching 8 bases. Sequenced: blood. The CDR3 spells CASSSGGPYNEQFF. The CDR3, as DNA: TGTGCCAGCAGCTCAGGGGGCCCATACAATGAGCAGTTCTTC.